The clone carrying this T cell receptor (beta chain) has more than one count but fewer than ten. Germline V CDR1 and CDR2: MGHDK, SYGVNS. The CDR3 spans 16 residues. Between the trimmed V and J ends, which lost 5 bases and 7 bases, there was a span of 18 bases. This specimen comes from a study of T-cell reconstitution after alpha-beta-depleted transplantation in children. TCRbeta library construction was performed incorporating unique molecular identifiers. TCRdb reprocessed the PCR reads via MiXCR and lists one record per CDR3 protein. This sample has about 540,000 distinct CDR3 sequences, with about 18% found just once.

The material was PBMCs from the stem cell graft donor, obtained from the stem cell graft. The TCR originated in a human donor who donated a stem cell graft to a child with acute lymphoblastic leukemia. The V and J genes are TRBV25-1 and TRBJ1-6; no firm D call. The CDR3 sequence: CASSTLVGRRNSPLHF. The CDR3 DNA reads TGTGCCAGCAGTACGTTGGTCGGAAGACGAAATTCACCCCTCCACTTT.